The 14 T cell receptor beta chains listed next were all sequenced from one sample in a study of response to subunit inactivated influenza vaccine. TCRdb re-called the RT-PCR reads with MiXCR, one entry per CDR3 protein. The sample holds a few hundred thousand distinct CDR3 sequences; 14% are singletons and the top ten take more than 9.5%. Specimen: PBMCs from blood, collected about 13 days after vaccination. These receptors originate from a man between 45 and 60 years old who received an inactivated influenza vaccine.

Only a few counts were recorded for this clonotype. The chain employs TRBV11-2 and TRBJ2-7, with unresolved D. There are 14 residues in the CDR3. V was cut by 2 bases and J by 0 bases, with 8 bases left in between. CDR1 is SGHAT, CDR2 FQNNGV, per germline. The CDR3 DNA reads as TGTGCCAGCAGCTTATTTAGCAACTCCTACGAGCAGTACTTC. It codes for CASSLFSNSYEQYF.

In its sample, this clonotype was seen many times. CDR3 sequence reads: CASSWGLTDTQYF. As DNA, the CDR3 is TGTGCCAGCAGCTGGGGCCTCACAGATACGCAGTATTTT. This chain links TRBV7-2 with TRBJ2-3, with D perhaps matching TRBD1 (5 bases). CDR3 length equals 13 residues. Deletions cut 4 bases from V and 2 bases from J, with 7 bases between. The V gene's germline CDR1 is SGHTA and CDR2 FQGNSA.

This clonotype was seen repeatedly, ten times or more. The chain links TRBV20-1 to TRBJ1-5, with D possibly TRBD1 on 5 matching bases. Per germline, CDR1 DFQATT and CDR2 SNEGSKA (reference sequence). The CDR3 is made up of 16 amino acids. With 3 bases removed from V and 1 base from J, the gap between germline ends came to 16 bases. The CDR3 DNA is TGCAGTGCTAGGCCGGCAGGGCTGTTGAGCAATCAGCCCCAGCATTTT. Protein: CSARPAGLLSNQPQHF.

V usage is TRBV5-1 and J usage is TRBJ2-3, with D hard to call. Trimming removed 0 bases from V and 0 bases from J, with 11 bases in between. The CDR3 loop spans 16 amino acids. Germline values: CDR1 SGHRS, CDR2 YFSETQ. The CDR3 spells CASSLEARVSTDTQYF. The CDR3, as DNA: TGCGCCAGCAGCTTGGAGGCGCGAGTAAGCACAGATACGCAGTATTTT.

J is TRBJ2-5 and V is TRBV25-1, with D tentatively TRBD1 (6 bases). The CDR3 has 19 amino acids. CDR1 and CDR2 from the germline V gene are MGHDK and SYGVNS. V was cut by 6 bases and J by 0 bases, with 26 bases left in between. The DNA of the CDR3 is TGTGCCAGCAGGAAAGGGCGCTCCGACAGGACCAAGTACCAAGAGACCCAGTACTTC. Translation: CASRKGRSDRTKYQETQYF.

The chain links TRBV29-1 to TRBJ2-1; 9 positions match TRBD2. The CDR3 runs to 16 residues. V gave up 2 bases and J gave up 2 bases; unmatched junction bases: 7. The germline gives CDR1 SQVTM, CDR2 ANQGSEA. CDR3 sequence (DNA): TGCAGCGTTGAAAGGTCTAGCGGGAATCCCTACAATGAGCAGTTCTTC. Its protein product is CSVERSSGNPYNEQFF.

This clonotype was seen only a few times. CDR3 residues: CASTRGLGQGNFYEQYF. The CDR3 DNA reads TGTGCCAGCACCCGTGGTCTCGGGCAGGGAAATTTTTACGAGCAGTACTTC. V usage is TRBV5-5 and J usage is TRBJ2-7; D is possibly TRBD1 (5 bases). V lost 6 bases and J 4 bases, leaving 26 bases between the germline ends. The CDR3 covers 17 residues. Germline V gives CDR1 SGHKS, CDR2 YYEKEE (reference sequence).

This clonotype was seen only a few times. J is TRBJ2-7 and V is TRBV15; weak D call: TRBD1 (5 bases). Trimming pared 0 bases from V and 2 bases from J, leaving 11 bases between. The CDR3 contains 15 residues. Germline V gene lookup returns CDR1 LNHNV and CDR2 YYDKDF (reference sequence). CDR3 region: CATSRDPGMTYEQYF. The CDR3 DNA sequence: TGTGCCACCAGCAGAGACCCAGGGATGACCTACGAGCAGTACTTC.

V usage is TRBV7-2 and J usage is TRBJ2-3; D could derive from TRBD1 or TRBD2 (5 bases each). The CDR3 covers 16 residues. Germline values: CDR1 SGHTA, CDR2 FQGNSA. The ends were cut back, 5 bases at V and 0 bases at J, with 15 bases in the middle. This chain's CDR3 is CASSAVVGASTDTQYF. CDR3 coding DNA: TGTGCCAGCAGCGCCGTTGTCGGGGCTAGCACAGATACGCAGTATTTT.

This clonotype was counted between two and nine times. The rearrangement joins TRBV18 to TRBJ1-5; D remains ambiguous. This CDR3 contains 15 residues. Looked up from germline, CDR1 is KGHSH and CDR2 is LQKENI. With 3 bases removed from V and 0 bases from J, the gap between germline ends came to 9 bases. This chain's CDR3 is CASSPAGYSNQPQHF. For the CDR3, the DNA is TGTGCCAGCTCACCGGCCGGGTATAGCAATCAGCCCCAGCATTTT.

The chain has TRBV4-3 and TRBJ1-2, with 8 positions matching TRBD1. J lost 11 bases, V lost 0 bases, and 11 bases had no gene match. This CDR3 is 15 amino acids long. Germline CDR1 is LGHNA and CDR2 is YSLEER. The CDR3: CASSQDGGQGFYYTF. CDR3 in DNA: TGCGCCAGCAGCCAAGATGGAGGACAGGGCTTTTATTACACCTTC.

The V call is TRBV3-1, the J call TRBJ2-5; D not certain. The V and J ends lost 2 bases and 5 bases respectively, with 12 bases between them. CDR3 size: 14 residues. CDR1 and CDR2 from the germline V gene are LGHDT and YNNKEL (reference sequence). The CDR3 DNA sequence: TGTGCCAGCAGCCAAAGTTTGGCAAAGGAGACCCAGTACTTC. It codes for CASSQSLAKETQYF.

The V call is TRBV15, the J call TRBJ2-5; D ambiguous. Per the germline V gene, CDR1 is LNHNV and CDR2 is YYDKDF (reference sequence). Trimming took 1 base from V and 1 from J, leaving 10 bases between them. This CDR3 is 15 amino acids long. The CDR3: CATSRGVETQETQYF. In nucleotides, the CDR3 is TGTGCCACCAGCAGAGGGGTAGAGACCCAAGAGACCCAGTACTTC.

The J gene is TRBJ2-1, the V gene TRBV20-1; 15 bases map to TRBD2. The CDR3 has 17 amino acids. Losses at the gene ends were 6 bases for V and 7 bases for J; bases not matched to a gene: 13. Germline CDR1 reads DFQATT; CDR2 reads SNEGSKA (reference sequence). The CDR3 is CSAAEAKGLAGGNEQFF. The CDR3 DNA reads as TGCAGTGCGGCAGAGGCCAAAGGACTAGCGGGAGGGAATGAGCAGTTCTTC.